A selection of T cell receptor beta chains follows, all from one sample in a study of blood T cell repertoires in COVID-19. This table comes from immunoSEQ multiplex PCR, and its TCRdb copy is limited to in-frame clones, with some not included. Among 150,000 to 200,000 clones, roughly 80% were seen once, and the ten largest hold about 6.3%. Sequencing was done on a sample of peripheral blood. The receptors stem from a man aged 60-69 years with acute or convalescent COVID-19. Both conserved end residues are trimmed from each CDR3. Fields, in order: J gene, V gene, CDR3 protein.

>TRBJ2-1|TRBV19
ASSLVPRLGPYNEQF
>TRBJ2-2|TRBV5-6
ASRNANTGELF
>TRBJ1-5|TRBV19
ASSMRAGGGQPQH
>TRBJ2-1|TRBV13
ASSLEVGLAENEQF
>TRBJ1-1|TRBV11-1
ASSPTGGTEAF
>TRBJ2-1|TRBV5-4
ASSKSAGAPYNEQF
>TRBJ2-1|TRBV30
AWGRGSSNEQF
>TRBJ1-1|TRBV11-2
ASTLAGGEAF
>TRBJ1-6|TRBV4-2
ASSQDPTGSNSPLH
>TRBJ2-1|TRBV30
ASLGQSSYNEQF
>TRBJ1-6|TRBV30
AWTTSRGLNSPLH
>TRBJ1-5|TRBV6-6
ASRPDRAYNQPQH
>TRBJ1-2|TRBV27
ASSSGYGYT
>TRBJ2-7|TRBV9
ASSVDRYSYEQY
>TRBJ2-3|TRBV9
ASSVEEGWATDTQY